The 21 T cell receptor beta chains below were found in one sample sequenced in a study of cytomegalovirus exposure and HLA in healthy donors. The PCR contained 60 Vbeta and 13 Jbeta primers. Sequencing was performed with immunoSEQ multiplex PCR; in TCRdb, only in-frame clones are kept and a portion is missing. The repertoire holds 150,000 to 200,000 clones, with approximately 82% as singletons. Material: PBMCs. These receptors all stem from a woman in her forties in good health and CMV-seropositive.

The chain uses TRBV6-5 and TRBJ2-5, with 7 positions matching TRBD2. The DNA end is more similar to TRBJ2-7, so the J call may be wrong. The germline gives CDR1 MNHEY, CDR2 SVGAGI. This CDR3 has 11 residues. CDR3 in DNA: TGTGCCAGCGGGTGGGGGGGCGAGCAGTACTTC. Encoded protein: CASGWGGEQYF.

J is TRBJ1-1 and V is TRBV25-1, with D perhaps matching TRBD1 (6 bases). In germline, CDR1 is MGHDK, CDR2 SYGVNS. V gave up 4 bases and J gave up 2 bases, with 14 bases separating them. The CDR3 is 15 residues long. The CDR3 spells CASSVGGAANTEAFF. CDR3 nucleotides: TGTGCCAGCAGTGTGGGGGGGGCCGCAAACACTGAAGCTTTCTTT.

The count of this clone is one. Germline is not matched at one junction end, which may reflect a read error. The V and J genes are TRBV25-1 and TRBJ2-5; maybe TRBD1 (5 bases). Germline CDR1 and CDR2: MGHDK and SYGVNS. This CDR3 spans 13 amino acids. The CDR3 region is CASFQGPQEIQYF. CDR3 sequence (DNA): TGTGCCAGCTTCCAGGGCCCCCAAGAGATCCAGTACTTC. The full variable domain, its missing parts supplied by reference TRBV25-1 and TRBJ2-5, is EADIYQTPRYLVIGTGKKITLECSQTMGHDKMYWYQQDPGMELHLIHYSYGVNSTEKGDLSSESTVSRIRTEHFPLTLESARPSHTSQYLCASFQGPQEIQYFGPGTRLLVL.

The chain has TRBV5-4 and TRBJ2-6; D is uncertain. The ends were cut back, 4 bases at V and 2 bases at J, with 10 bases in the middle. The CDR3 length is 15 residues. CDR1 and CDR2 (germline): SGHNT, YYREEE (reference sequence). CDR3 sequence (DNA): TGTGCCAGCAGCCCTCAACGGGCTGGGGCCAACGTCCTGACTTTC. Translated, it gives CASSPQRAGANVLTF.

The rearrangement uses TRBV6-6 and TRBJ2-3; 9 bases are shared with TRBD2. The CDR3 loop spans 16 amino acids. V lost 2 bases, J lost 4 bases, and 7 bases stayed unmatched. The germline V gene has CDR1 MNHNY and CDR2 SVGAGI (reference sequence). The CDR3 spells CASSYVGGGRADTQYF. The DNA for the CDR3 is TGTGCCAGCAGTTACGTCGGCGGCGGGAGGGCAGATACGCAGTATTTT.

The chain links TRBV10-3 to TRBJ1-2; 10 bases map to TRBD1. V gave up 2 bases and J gave up 3 bases; unmatched junction bases: 6. The CDR3 is 16 amino acids. Looked up from germline, CDR1 is ENHRY and CDR2 is SYGVKD. CDR3 sequence: CAISERTGGVDYGYTF. In DNA, the CDR3 is TGTGCCATCAGTGAGAGGACAGGGGGGGTCGACTATGGCTACACCTTC.

This clone showed up just a few times. The chain links TRBV29-1 to TRBJ2-1, with 11 bases identical to TRBD1. Germline CDR1 reads SQVTM; CDR2 reads ANQGSEA. CDR3 length: 14 residues. The V gene end was trimmed by 7 bases and the J gene end by 7 bases; junction bases not matched to a gene: 9. In nucleotides, the CDR3 is TGCAGCGCTGGACAGGGGGCGGTTGGTAATGAGCAGTTCTTC. This codes for CSAGQGAVGNEQFF.

The rearrangement joins TRBV4-1 to TRBJ1-4, with D perhaps matching TRBD1 (5 bases). V lost 3 bases to trimming and J lost 0 bases, with 14 bases between them. From germline, CDR1 is MGHRA and CDR2 YSYEKL. This CDR3 is 17 amino acids long. The CDR3 region is CASSHKRGFATNEKLFF. CDR3 bases: TGCGCCAGCAGCCATAAAAGGGGTTTTGCAACTAATGAAAAACTGTTTTTT.

The chain recombines TRBV7-2 with TRBJ2-1, with a tentative D call TRBD2 (6 bases). Trimming removed 4 bases at V and 5 bases at J, with 15 bases between. The CDR3 contains 15 residues. Per the germline V gene, CDR1 is SGHTA and CDR2 is FQGNSA. DNA of the CDR3: TGTGCCAGCAGCTCGAGACGGGACTCACACAATGAGCAGTTCTTC. Translating gives CASSSRRDSHNEQFF.

The chain combines TRBV20-1 with TRBJ2-3, with D unclear. The germline CDR1 and CDR2 sequences are DFQATT and SNEGSKA (reference sequence). V was trimmed by 7 bases and J by 2 bases, leaving 7 bases between them. The CDR3 spans 11 residues. The CDR3 sequence: CSGHTTDTQYF. DNA of the CDR3: TGCAGTGGGCATACCACAGATACGCAGTATTTT.

The J gene is TRBJ1-6, the V gene TRBV7-3; the D is unclear. Germline V gene lookup returns CDR1 SGHTA and CDR2 FQGTGA. The CDR3 contains 13 residues. Trimming cost V 2 bases and J 6 bases, with 5 bases left between them. CDR3 region: CASSLGSNSPLHF. The DNA of the CDR3 is TGTGCCAGCAGCTTAGGCAGTAATTCACCCCTCCACTTT. The full variable domain, rest sourced from reference TRBV7-3 and TRBJ1-6, is GAGVSQTPSNKVTEKGKYVELRCDPISGHTALYWYRQSLGQGPEFLIYFQGTGAADDSGLPNDRFFAVRPEGSVSTLKIQRTERGDSAVYLCASSLGSNSPLHFGNGTRLTVT.

On this clone: At one end the junction does not follow the germline gene, possibly because of a read error. The chain recombines TRBV4-2 with TRBJ2-2; 12 bases map to TRBD2. This CDR3 has 19 residues. Germline V gene data show CDR1 as LGHNA and CDR2 as YNFKEQ. In DNA form, the CDR3 reads TGTGCCAGCAGCCAATTCCCCATGACTAGCGGGGGAAACATCGGGGAGCTGTTTTTT. Translated: CASSQFPMTSGGNIGELFF.

J is TRBJ2-7 and V is TRBV14, with D unclear. The germline gives CDR1 SGHDN, CDR2 FVKESK. CDR3 length equals 14 residues. With 0 bases removed from V and 6 bases from J, the gap between germline ends came to 12 bases. CDR3 loop: CASSQDPQVFEQYF. In DNA, the CDR3 is TGTGCCAGCAGCCAAGATCCTCAGGTTTTCGAGCAGTACTTC. The complete variable domain, with remaining parts taken from reference TRBV14 and TRBJ2-7, reads EAGVTQFPSHSVIEKGQTVTLRCDPISGHDNLYWYRRVMGKEIKFLLHFVKESKQDESGMPNNRFLAERTGGTYSTLKVQPAELEDSGVYFCASSQDPQVFEQYFGPGTRLTVT.

The rearrangement joins TRBV5-5 to TRBJ1-1; no clear D. Per germline, CDR1 SGHKS and CDR2 YYEKEE (reference sequence). The CDR3 contains 16 residues. The ends were cut back, 3 bases at V and 4 bases at J, with 19 bases in the middle. CDR3 in amino acids: CASSSAYLGNPTEAFF. The CDR3 DNA reads as TGTGCCAGCAGCTCCGCCTACCTCGGGAACCCCACTGAAGCTTTCTTT.

This chain connects TRBV6-1 to TRBJ1-5, with D possibly TRBD1 on 6 matching bases. The CDR3 spans 16 residues. V was pared by 3 bases and J by 2 bases, with 14 bases between. Germline V gene lookup returns CDR1 MNHNS and CDR2 SASEGT. CDR3 coding DNA: TGTGCCAGCAGTGATCGGACAGCCGTACGCAATCAGCCCCAGCATTTT. Translating it yields CASSDRTAVRNQPQHF.

The chain uses TRBV2 and TRBJ1-1; TRBD1 matches at 8 bases. This CDR3 is built from 14 residues. The germline CDR1 and CDR2 sequences are SNHLY and FYNNEI. After removal of 6 bases from V and 1 base from J, the junction contained 4 bases not matched to a gene. The CDR3 is CASRLTGANTEAFF. The CDR3 region has the DNA TGTGCCAGCAGACTGACAGGGGCGAACACTGAAGCTTTCTTT.

This clone was detected only once. The V call is TRBV4-3, the J call TRBJ2-3, with D possibly being TRBD1 (7 bases). The CDR3 runs 16 residues. The germline V and J ends were trimmed by 4 bases and 4 bases, with 18 bases remaining between them. Germline lookup yields CDR1 LGHNA and CDR2 YSLEER. The CDR3 spells CASSLQLPGGPDTQYF. Here the CDR3 DNA reads TGCGCCAGCAGCCTCCAATTACCAGGGGGGCCAGATACGCAGTATTTT.

V usage is TRBV7-6 and J usage is TRBJ2-2; 9 nucleotides match TRBD1. The germline V gene encodes CDR1 SGHVS and CDR2 FNYEAQ. After removal of 5 bases from V and 1 base from J, the junction contained 14 bases not matched to a gene. There are 19 residues in the CDR3. The CDR3 region is CASSLRDRVPRMNTGELFF. CDR3 DNA sequence: TGTGCCAGCAGCCTCCGGGACAGGGTCCCCAGAATGAACACCGGGGAGCTGTTTTTT. Complete variable domain (other parts from reference TRBV7-6 and TRBJ2-2): GAGVSQSPRYKVTKRGQDVALRCDPISGHVSLYWYRQALGQGPEFLTYFNYEAQQDKSGLPNDRFSAERPEGSISTLTIQRTEQRDSAMYRCASSLRDRVPRMNTGELFFGEGSRLTVL.

The sample holds a few counts of this clone. The rearrangement links TRBV6-1 to TRBJ2-7; a possible D gene is TRBD2 (6 bases). Germline CDR1 MNHNS, CDR2 SASEGT. The CDR3 sequence is 15 residues long. The V end was cut by 7 bases, the J end by 2 bases, with 18 bases between. The CDR3 region has the DNA TGTGCCAGCACTCCCTTAGGAGGGACTCCCTACGAGCAGTACTTC. This gives the protein CASTPLGGTPYEQYF.

This chain joins TRBV28 and TRBJ2-7; D ambiguous. Germline CDR1 is MDHEN and CDR2 is SYDVKM. The germline V and J ends were trimmed by 2 bases and 4 bases, with 15 bases remaining between them. This CDR3 is built from 15 residues. In nucleotides, the CDR3 is TGTGCCAGCAGTTTAGTGGCAGGTCCCAGATACGAGCAGTACTTC. Amino acid sequence: CASSLVAGPRYEQYF. Together with reference TRBV28 and TRBJ2-7, the CDR3 gives the full variable domain: DVKVTQSSRYLVKRTGEKVFLECVQDMDHENMFWYRQDPGLGLRLIYFSYDVKMKEKGDIPEGYSVSREKKERFSLILESASTNQTSMYLCASSLVAGPRYEQYFGPGTRLTVT.

This clone was detected a few times. This chain joins TRBV7-2 and TRBJ2-3; 11 nucleotides agree with TRBD2. J was trimmed by 0 bases and V by 5 bases; bases with no gene match: 4. Germline V gene lookup returns CDR1 SGHTA and CDR2 FQGNSA. There are 16 residues in the CDR3. CDR3 DNA: TGTGCCAGCAGCATTTCTAGCGGGAGGAGCACAGATACGCAGTATTTT. This gives the protein CASSISSGRSTDTQYF.